What follows is one T cell receptor beta chain and its context. This specimen comes from a study of OX40 agonist ivuxolimab in advanced cancers. Profiled with immunoSEQ multiplex PCR; TCRdb holds only in-frame clones, not every one. Of approximately 82,000 clones in the sample, approximately 88% were seen once. The starting material was CD4+ or CD8+ T cells sorted from blood, obtained in a trial of the OX40 agonist ivuxolimab. The clonotype originates from an adult with an advanced solid tumor such as melanoma, head and neck, liver or kidney cancer.

The CDR3 protein is CASSSYTEAFF. The DNA of the CDR3 is TGTGCCAGCAGCTCATACACTGAAGCTTTCTTT. The chain couples TRBV7-1 to TRBJ1-1; D not resolved. TRBV7-1 is marked as an open reading frame, function uncertain. There are 11 residues in the CDR3. V gave up 2 bases and J gave up 3 bases, with 1 base separating them.